This T cell receptor (beta chain) was sequenced during a study of OX40 agonist ivuxolimab in advanced cancers. General study points: With doses of 0.1 to 3.0 mg/kg, CD4+ and CD8+ blood T cells had undergone clonal expansion by week 6.

Comments on this clone: Its specificity is unknown. Mismatch with germline at one junction end may stem from a read error.

The repertoire was sequenced with immunoSEQ multiplex PCR; TCRdb's copy has only in-frame clones and lacks some. There are some 50,000 clones in the sample; roughly 84% occur only once, and 2% to 3% lies in the top ten. CDR3 length: 13 residues. Germline CDR1 is SQVTM and CDR2 is ANQGSEA. The sequence was collected from an adult with an advanced solid tumor such as melanoma, head and neck, liver or kidney cancer. V is TRBV29-1 and J is TRBJ2-1; no reliable D call. Sequencing was performed on CD4+ or CD8+ T cells sorted from blood, taken in a trial of the OX40 agonist ivuxolimab. Here the CDR3 DNA reads TGCAGCGTCGCCGTCTACTCCGACAATGAGCAGTTCTTC. It translates to CSVAVYSDNEQFF.